The rows below give T cell receptor beta chains drawn from one sample of a study of CD8 T cells in Susac syndrome. TCRdb processed the immunoSEQ multiplex PCR reads anew with MiXCR; each CDR3 protein has one entry. The sample holds around 150,000 distinct CDR3 sequences; 90% to 95% are singletons and the top ten take around 0.14%. The sample was CD4+ T cells from PBMCs. These receptors all come from a human donor in good health. The CDR3 runs from the conserved cysteine through the conserved F or W. Fields, in order: clone size, D gene, V gene, J gene, CDR3 DNA, CDR3 protein. D genes are given only for firm matches. The size of a clone is reported for some rows only, either as once, few or many, or as a class for expanded clones.

.,.,TRBV5-4,TRBJ1-2,TGTGCCAGCAGCGGGGAGGCCAGCTTCAACTTCGACTATGGCTACACCTTC,CASSGEASFNFDYGYTF
.,.,TRBV20-1,TRBJ2-5,TGCAGTGCTCCCCTGCCAGGGTTTCGCCAAGAGACCCAGTACTTC,CSAPLPGFRQETQYF
.,TRBD1,TRBV9,TRBJ2-1,TGTGCCAGCAGCGTAGCTGGGACAGGGGGCTTGAATGAGCAGTTCTTC,CASSVAGTGGLNEQFF
.,.,TRBV4-3,TRBJ2-3,TGCGCCAGCAGCCAAGCTCCCAGCGGGTTCGATACGCAGTATTTT,CASSQAPSGFDTQYF
.,TRBD1,TRBV29-1,TRBJ2-1,TGCAGCGGGGAGGACAGGGGGCTCTACAATGAGCAGTTCTTC,CSGEDRGLYNEQFF
.,.,TRBV20-1,TRBJ1-6,TGCAGTGCTAGAACCCCGGGGAGCTCCTATAATTCACCCCTCCACTTT,CSARTPGSSYNSPLHF
.,.,TRBV20-1,TRBJ2-3,TGCAGTGCTCGGGACTCCGCGTCCACAGATACGCAGTATTTT,CSARDSASTDTQYF
.,.,TRBV5-4,TRBJ2-1,TGTGCCAGCAGCTTGTCCGGGGGAAGCTCCTACAATGAGCAGTTCTTC,CASSLSGGSSYNEQFF
once,.,TRBV9,TRBJ2-7,TGTGCCAGCAGCGTAGACGTCAGGGCGGGGGAGCAGTACTTC,CASSVDVRAGEQYF
.,.,TRBV3-1,TRBJ2-1,TGTGCCAGCAGACCGCAGGACTTCCGGCAGGAGCAGTTCTTC,CASRPQDFRQEQFF
.,.,TRBV27,TRBJ2-5,TGTGCCAGCAGTAAGGGACAAGAGACCCAGTACTTC,CASSKGQETQYF
.,TRBD1,TRBV7-2,TRBJ1-2,TGTGCCAGCAGCTTGGACAGGGGTAACTATGGCTACACCTTC,CASSLDRGNYGYTF
.,.,TRBV27,TRBJ1-6,TGTGCCAGCAGTTTATACTCACCCCTCCACTTT,CASSLYSPLHF
.,.,TRBV6-2/TRBV6-3,TRBJ2-7,TGTGCCAGCAGTTATATCGACGAGCAGTACTTC,CASSYIDEQYF
.,.,TRBV5-1,TRBJ2-7,TGCGCCAGCAGAAAGGATACTGCCCCCTACGAGCAGTACTTC,CASRKDTAPYEQYF
.,TRBD2,TRBV4-2,TRBJ2-3,TGTGCCAGCAGCGGACGCCCTAGCGGGGCAAGGGCAGATACGCAGTATTTT,CASSGRPSGARADTQYF
.,.,TRBV20-1,TRBJ1-2,TGCAGTGCTAGACCAGCGTCCAGAGCTAACTATGGCTACACCTTC,CSARPASRANYGYTF
.,.,TRBV30,TRBJ1-1,TGTGCCTGGAGTAAGGTATCCGGGGACCCTGAAAACACTGAAGCTTTCTTT,CAWSKVSGDPENTEAFF
.,TRBD2,TRBV4-3,TRBJ2-7,TGCGCCAGCAGCCAAGGGGTAGCGGGGGCCGCCTACGAGCAGTACTTC,CASSQGVAGAAYEQYF
.,.,TRBV6-2/TRBV6-3,TRBJ1-2,TGTGCCAGACAAAAGGACAGTCTCGATGGCTACACCTTC,CARQKDSLDGYTF